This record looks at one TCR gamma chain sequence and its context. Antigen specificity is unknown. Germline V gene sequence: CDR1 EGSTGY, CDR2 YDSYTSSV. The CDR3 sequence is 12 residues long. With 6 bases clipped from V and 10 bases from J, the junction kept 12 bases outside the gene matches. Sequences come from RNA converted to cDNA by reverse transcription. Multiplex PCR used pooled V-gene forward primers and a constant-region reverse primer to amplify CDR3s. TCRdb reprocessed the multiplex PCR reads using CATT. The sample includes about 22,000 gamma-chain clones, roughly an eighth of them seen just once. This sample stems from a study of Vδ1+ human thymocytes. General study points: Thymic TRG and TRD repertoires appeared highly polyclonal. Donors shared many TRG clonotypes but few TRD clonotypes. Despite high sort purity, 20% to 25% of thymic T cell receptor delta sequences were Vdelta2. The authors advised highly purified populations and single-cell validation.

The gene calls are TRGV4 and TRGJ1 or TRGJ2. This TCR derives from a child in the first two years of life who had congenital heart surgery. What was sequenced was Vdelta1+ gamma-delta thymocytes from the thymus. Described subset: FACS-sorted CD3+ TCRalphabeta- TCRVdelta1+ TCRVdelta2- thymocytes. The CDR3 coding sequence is TGTGCCACCTGGAAGGCGCCCCCAAAGAAACTCTTT. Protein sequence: CATWKAPPKKLF.